These T cell receptor beta chains were read from a single sample in a study of neurological immune-mediated disorders. MiXCR, applied by TCRdb to the 5' RACE reads, yields one record per CDR3 protein. The sample lists tens of thousands of distinct CDR3 sequences, 4.1% occurring once. The source material was PBMCs. The receptors shown here come from a man aged 50 to 60 with multiple sclerosis. The CDR3 runs from the conserved cysteine through the conserved F or W. The order of the fields is D gene, V gene, clone size, J gene, CDR3 DNA, CDR3 protein. D genes are given only for firm matches. Clone size appears in some rows only: once, few, many, or a class for an expanded clone.

>TRBD1|TRBV15|many|TRBJ1-2
TGTGCCACCAGCAGTGACAGGGTAGGCTATGGCTACACCTTC
CATSSDRVGYGYTF
>.|TRBV5-1|few|TRBJ1-4
TGCGCCAGCAGCTTGGGGGGTCCCCCTGTTGAAAAACTGTTTTTT
CASSLGGPPVEKLFF
>.|TRBV7-9|many|TRBJ2-3
TGTGCCAGCAGCAACACAGATACGCAGTATTTT
CASSNTDTQYF
>.|TRBV5-1|many|TRBJ1-4
TGCGCCAGCAGCTCCCCAGGGAGCGGTAATGAAAAACTGTTTTTT
CASSSPGSGNEKLFF
>.|TRBV11-2|many|TRBJ2-1
TGTGCCAGCAGCTTAAACTACGGTGAGCAGTTCTTC
CASSLNYGEQFF
>.|TRBV28|many|TRBJ2-6
TGTGCCAGCAACTCCGTCAGCCCTGTGGCTGGGGCCAACGTCCTGACTTTC
CASNSVSPVAGANVLTF
>TRBD1|TRBV28|many|TRBJ1-5
TGTGCCAGCAGGGTAACGGGACAGGGTCATCAGCCCCAGCATTTT
CASRVTGQGHQPQHF
>.|TRBV6-5|many|TRBJ2-3
TGTGCCAGCAGCTCCGAGGCGGCCGGTGGAGGTTATGTGACAGATACGCAGTATTTT
CASSSEAAGGGYVTDTQYF
>TRBD1|TRBV25-1|many|TRBJ1-2
TGTGCCAGCAGTGACCCCGGGACAGGGGATTATGGCTACACCTTC
CASSDPGTGDYGYTF
>TRBD2|TRBV27|many|TRBJ2-3
TGTGCCAGCATGAGAGCGGGACCCACAGATACGCAGTATTTT
CASMRAGPTDTQYF
>.|TRBV20-1|many|TRBJ2-5
TGCAGTGCTAGAGATGTGGGGGGCCTCTTGGCCCAGTACTTC
CSARDVGGLLAQYF
>TRBD1|TRBV29-1|many|TRBJ1-1
TGCAGCGTTGTTTTGGGGACAGGCTTTAACACTGAAGCTTTCTTT
CSVVLGTGFNTEAFF
>.|TRBV28|.|TRBJ2-7
TGTGCCAGCAGTCTCCAGGGGGGCTCCTACGAGCAGTACTTC
CASSLQGGSYEQYF
>TRBD1|TRBV7-6|many|TRBJ2-1
TGTGCCAGCATTCCTCCACAGGGGGTTATGGACAATGAGCAGTTCTTC
CASIPPQGVMDNEQFF
>TRBD2|TRBV4-1|few|TRBJ2-7
TGCGCCAGCAGCCAAGACGTTATGGGCGGGGGGACCTACGAGCAGTACTTC
CASSQDVMGGGTYEQYF
>.|TRBV5-6|few|TRBJ2-3
TGTGCCAGCAGCATAGAACAACAGTCAGATACGCAGTATTTT
CASSIEQQSDTQYF
>.|TRBV7-7|few|TRBJ2-3
TGTGCCAGCAGCTTATTGCCAGGGCACATGGCAGATACGCAGTATTTT
CASSLLPGHMADTQYF
>TRBD2|TRBV7-8|many|TRBJ2-1
TGTGCCAGCAGAAATACCGGGACTAGCTCCTACAATGAGCAGTTCTTC
CASRNTGTSSYNEQFF
>.|TRBV29-1|many|TRBJ2-5
TGCAGCGTTGAGGACGGCCTACAAGAGACCCAGTACTTC
CSVEDGLQETQYF
>.|TRBV6-2/TRBV6-3|many|TRBJ2-7
TGTGCCAGCAGAATACAGGGAACTACCTACGAGCAGTACTTC
CASRIQGTTYEQYF
>.|TRBV12-3/TRBV12-4|many|TRBJ2-1
TGTGCCAGCAGTTTGCCCCGGAGGGCCAATGAGCAGTTCTTC
CASSLPRRANEQFF
>.|TRBV20-1|many|TRBJ2-6
TGCAGTGCTAAACACCCATACAGGGTACGCTCTGGGGCCAACGTCCTGACTTTC
CSAKHPYRVRSGANVLTF